These 17 T cell receptor beta chains originate from one sample sequenced in a study of T cell responses to AZD1222 COVID-19 vaccine. TCRdb's copy holds only in-frame clones and misses some; the assay was immunoSEQ multiplex PCR. The data show around 160,000 clones, 82% seen once. Sequencing was performed on peripheral blood, taken on day 0 of MenACWY control vaccination. All receptors come from an adult in good health.

The chain employs TRBV6-6 and TRBJ2-2; 11 bases fit TRBD2. The CDR3 loop spans 16 amino acids. The germline gives CDR1 MNHNY, CDR2 SVGAGI (reference sequence). V lost 6 bases and J lost 4; bases outside the gene matches: 7. This CDR3 reads CASSLLAGGPTGELFF. In DNA, the CDR3 is TGTGCCAGCAGCCTCCTAGCGGGGGGCCCCACCGGGGAGCTGTTTTTT.

This clone was picked up one time. V is TRBV6-4 and J is TRBJ2-1; D is undetermined. Per the germline V gene, CDR1 is MRHNA and CDR2 is SNTAGT. The CDR3 covers 12 residues. The V end was cut by 5 bases, the J end by 8 bases, with 10 bases between. CDR3 amino acids: CASSPQRHEQFF. The CDR3 nucleotides read TGTGCCAGCAGTCCCCAGAGGCATGAGCAGTTCTTC.

The chain uses TRBV18 and TRBJ2-5; D is possibly TRBD2 (5 bases). Trimming removed 5 bases from V and 5 bases from J, with 12 bases in between. CDR1 and CDR2 (germline): KGHSH, LQKENI. The CDR3 is made up of 13 amino acids. The CDR3 region has the DNA TGTGCCAGCTCATCCCCGGGGTTGGAGACCCAGTACTTC. This codes for CASSSPGLETQYF.

CDR3: CASSRGSREETQYF. The CDR3 DNA is TGTGCCAGCAGCAGGGGATCCCGGGAGGAGACCCAGTACTTC. The chain has TRBV6-5 and TRBJ2-5; tentatively, D is TRBD1 or TRBD2 (6 bases each). Trimming stripped 6 bases from V and 5 bases from J, with 16 bases between. The germline V gene encodes CDR1 MNHEY and CDR2 SVGAGI. This CDR3 is 14 amino acids long.

The rearrangement uses TRBV9 and TRBJ2-3; D may be TRBD2 (6 bases). Germline V gives CDR1 SGDLS, CDR2 YYNGEE. There are 15 residues in the CDR3. The germline V and J ends were trimmed by 4 bases and 7 bases, with 19 bases remaining between them. The CDR3 region has the DNA TGTGCCAGCAGCTTCGGGACTCCAGGAGATAATACGCAGTATTTT. Protein product: CASSFGTPGDNTQYF. Full variable domain (outside the CDR3, taken from reference TRBV9 and TRBJ2-3): DSGVTQTPKHLITATGQRVTLRCSPRSGDLSVYWYQQSLDQGLQFLIQYYNGEERAKGNILERFSAQQFPDLHSELNLSSLELGDSALYFCASSFGTPGDNTQYFGPGTRLTVL.

This clone was seen once. The chain carries TRBV28 and TRBJ1-5; 11 nucleotides agree with TRBD1. Trimming at V came to 2 bases and at J to 6 bases, leaving 15 bases not matched to a gene. Germline V gene sequence: CDR1 MDHEN, CDR2 SYDVKM. This CDR3 is 19 amino acids long. CDR3 in DNA: TGTGCCAGCAGTTTACGCTTAGGGACAGGGGGACTATTGGTTCAGCCCCAGCATTTT. Protein: CASSLRLGTGGLLVQPQHF.

The count of this clone is one. The CDR3 loop reads CASSPGPAHLGGETQYF. CDR3 in DNA: TGTGCCAGCAGCCCAGGGCCTGCTCATCTTGGGGGAGAGACCCAGTACTTC. V is TRBV5-5 and J is TRBJ2-5; D is tentatively TRBD1 or TRBD2 (5 bases each). Deletions cut 4 bases from V and 4 bases from J, with 23 bases between. The length of the CDR3 is 17 residues. Germline lookup yields CDR1 SGHKS and CDR2 YYEKEE (reference sequence).

J is TRBJ2-3 and V is TRBV7-2, with 10 bases matching TRBD2. The V gene's germline CDR1 is SGHTA and CDR2 FQGNSA. There are 18 residues in the CDR3. After removal of 4 bases from V and 4 bases from J, the junction contained 14 bases not matched to a gene. CDR3 DNA sequence: TGTGCCAGCAGCTGGGAGCGGGGGGGCCGGGGGCCCCCAGATACGCAGTATTTT. Its protein product is CASSWERGGRGPPDTQYF.

The chain joins TRBV7-2 to TRBJ1-2; 10 bases align to TRBD1. With 5 bases clipped from V and 0 bases from J, the junction kept 9 bases outside the gene matches. CDR3 size: 17 residues. The germline CDR1 and CDR2 sequences are SGHTA and FQGNSA. The CDR3 reads CASSPVGTGAANYGYTF. In nucleotides, the CDR3 is TGTGCCAGCAGCCCTGTCGGGACAGGGGCGGCTAACTATGGCTACACCTTC.

This clone is a singleton in its sample. This chain uses TRBV6-6 with TRBJ2-7; D might be TRBD1 (6 bases). From germline, CDR1 is MNHNY and CDR2 SVGAGI (reference sequence). The V and J ends lost 6 bases and 0 bases respectively, with 18 bases between them. The CDR3 totals 16 residues. CDR3 loop: CASSHPSRDNSYEQYF. DNA for the CDR3: TGTGCCAGCAGCCACCCTTCCAGGGACAACTCCTACGAGCAGTACTTC.

The chain recombines TRBV30 with TRBJ1-2; tentative D call: TRBD1 (5 bases). The length of the CDR3 is 15 residues. CDR1 and CDR2 (germline): GTSNPN, SVGIG (reference sequence). The germline V and J ends were trimmed by 5 bases and 5 bases, with 21 bases remaining between them. In DNA form, the CDR3 reads TGTGCCTGGTCTCCCCAGGGAGGGGTACTATATGGCTACACCTTC. Translation: CAWSPQGGVLYGYTF. Combining the CDR3 with reference TRBV30 and TRBJ1-2 gives the whole variable domain SQTIHQWPATLVQPVGSPLSLECTVEGTSNPNLYWYRQAAGRGLQLLFYSVGIGQISSEVPQNLSASRPQDRQFILSSKKLLLSDSGFYLCAWSPQGGVLYGYTFGSGTRLTVV.

This chain connects TRBV19 to TRBJ1-5; no clear D. The CDR3 length is 13 residues. CDR1 and CDR2 from the germline V gene are LNHDA and SQIVND (reference sequence). Trimming took off 4 bases at V and 1 base at J, with 5 bases between the two ends. The chain's CDR3 is CASSTMSNQPQHF. DNA for the CDR3: TGTGCCAGTAGTACGATGAGCAATCAGCCCCAGCATTTT.

The chain links TRBV28 to TRBJ1-2; tentative D call: TRBD1 (5 bases). Germline assignment: CDR1 MDHEN and CDR2 SYDVKM. CDR3 length: 15 residues. Trimming took 5 bases from V and 1 from J, leaving 14 bases between them. The CDR3 is CASSEGRPINYGYTF. CDR3 in DNA: TGTGCCAGCAGTGAGGGACGGCCAATTAACTATGGCTACACCTTC.

The chain has TRBV5-4 and TRBJ2-3; D is perhaps TRBD1 (6 bases). The germline V gene has CDR1 SGHNT and CDR2 YYREEE (reference sequence). This CDR3 has 15 residues. V was cut by 4 bases and J by 6 bases, with 18 bases left in between. In DNA, the CDR3 is TGTGCCAGCAGCGTCCGGGCAGGGGCGGAGGATACGCAGTATTTT. Protein sequence: CASSVRAGAEDTQYF.

The chain joins TRBV7-2 to TRBJ1-4; 12 nucleotides match TRBD1. Per germline, CDR1 SGHTA and CDR2 FQGNSA. This CDR3 is built from 14 residues. The J segment lost 8 bases and the V segment lost 5 bases, leaving 3 bases of the junction unmatched. CDR3 sequence (DNA): TGTGCCAGCAGCCGGGACAGGGGGCAGGAAAAACTGTTTTTT. As protein: CASSRDRGQEKLFF.

The chain recombines TRBV29-1 with TRBJ2-7; D is perhaps TRBD1 (7 bases). Trimming removed 5 bases from V and 5 bases from J, with 13 bases in between. The CDR3 is 12 residues long. In germline, CDR1 is SQVTM, CDR2 ANQGSEA. In nucleotides, the CDR3 is TGCAGCGTTTTACAGGGGAGGCACGAGCAGTACTTC. Its protein product is CSVLQGRHEQYF.

This clone was seen only a few times. The rearrangement uses TRBV7-9 and TRBJ1-1, with 8 bases identical to TRBD1. Germline V lookup: CDR1 SEHNR, CDR2 FQNEAQ (reference sequence). This CDR3 is 13 amino acids long. The V segment lost 5 bases and the J segment 4 bases; nucleotides outside the gene matches: 3. The CDR3 region is CASSTTGATEAFF. DNA for the CDR3: TGTGCCAGCAGCACGACAGGGGCCACTGAAGCTTTCTTT.